This TCR beta chain comes out of a study of shared clonotypes between healthy human individuals. At the level of the study: There were three CD4 naive, three CD4 memory, two CD8 naive and one CD8 memory plates per donor.

This clone was seen just once. Antigen unknown. The CD4+ fraction was divided into a CD45RA+ naive subset and a CD45RA-negative memory subset. V was trimmed by 5 bases and J by 6 bases, leaving 14 bases between them. Germline V gene lookup returns CDR1 MNHNS and CDR2 SASEGT. The CDR3 spans 14 residues. Study-wide points: Among donors, the sharing of clonotypes was expected to be influenced by sequencing depth. For naive CD4 cells, approximately 4.8% of clonotypes were shared across four donors.

TCRdb's copy holds only in-frame clones and misses some; the assay was immunoSEQ multiplex PCR. Among some 1,400,000 clones, 95% to 97% were seen once, and the ten largest hold 1.2%. The sequenced material came from naive CD4+ T cells sorted from blood. Subset meaning: CD45RA+ positively selected. This sequence originates from a man aged 25 to 45 in good health. The chain employs TRBV6-1 and TRBJ2-1, with a tentative D call TRBD1 (6 bases). CDR3: CASSTQTGTNEQFF. The CDR3 bases are TGTGCCAGCAGTACCCAGACAGGTACCAATGAGCAGTTCTTC.